Sequencing of this T cell receptor (beta chain) was carried out in a study of blood T cell repertoires in COVID-19. About the research overall: Specimens from acute and convalescent COVID-19 originated in the United States, Italy and Spain. In each case, the material was cDNA or gDNA derived from T cells, B-cell-depleted T cells, or PBMCs.

Per the authors' pipeline: Nucleated cell counts were estimated from reference gene primer amplification. Method: immunoSEQ multiplex PCR; TCRdb's copy keeps in-frame clones and lacks some. Clone size and the V and J calls come from that table; the DNA yielded D and trimming. The repertoire consists of roughly 110,000 clones, with about two thirds occurring once and the leading ten covering about 0.85%. Per germline, CDR1 DFQATT and CDR2 SNEGSKA (reference sequence). Trimming stripped 3 bases from V and 1 base from J, with 10 bases between. This CDR3 has 14 residues. The chain has TRBV20-1 and TRBJ1-5; D is uncertain. Source material: peripheral blood. The receptor was derived from a human donor with acute or convalescent COVID-19. The donor label of this sample is uncertain. CDR3 sequence reads: CSASRGGSNQPQHF. DNA of the CDR3: TGCAGTGCTAGTCGGGGAGGGAGCAATCAGCCCCAGCATTTT.